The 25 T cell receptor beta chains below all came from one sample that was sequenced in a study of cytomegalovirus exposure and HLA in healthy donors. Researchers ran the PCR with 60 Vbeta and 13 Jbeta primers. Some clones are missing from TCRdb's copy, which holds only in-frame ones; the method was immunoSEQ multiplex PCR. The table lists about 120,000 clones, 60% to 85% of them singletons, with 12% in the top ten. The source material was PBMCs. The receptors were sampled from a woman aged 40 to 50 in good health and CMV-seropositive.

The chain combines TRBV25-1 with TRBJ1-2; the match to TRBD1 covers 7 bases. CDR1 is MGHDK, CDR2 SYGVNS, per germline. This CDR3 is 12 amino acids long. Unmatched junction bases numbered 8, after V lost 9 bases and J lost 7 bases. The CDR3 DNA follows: TGTGCCAGTCTCGACAGGGTGTCTGGCTACACCTTC. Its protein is CASLDRVSGYTF.

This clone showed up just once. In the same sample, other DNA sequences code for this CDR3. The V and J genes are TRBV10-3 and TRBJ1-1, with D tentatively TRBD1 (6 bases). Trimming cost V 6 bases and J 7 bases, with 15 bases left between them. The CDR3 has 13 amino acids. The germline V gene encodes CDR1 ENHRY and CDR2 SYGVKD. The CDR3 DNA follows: TGTGCCATCAGCCTAGGGGGTGGGAGTGAAGCTTTCTTT. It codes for CAISLGGGSEAFF.

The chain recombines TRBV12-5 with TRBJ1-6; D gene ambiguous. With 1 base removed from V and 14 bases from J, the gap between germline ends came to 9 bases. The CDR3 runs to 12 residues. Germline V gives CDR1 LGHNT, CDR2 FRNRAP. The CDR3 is CASGLGTEALHF. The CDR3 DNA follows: TGTGCTAGTGGTTTGGGGACGGAGGCCCTCCACTTT. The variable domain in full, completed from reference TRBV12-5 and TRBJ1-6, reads DARVTQTPRHKVTEMGQEVTMRCQPILGHNTVFWYRQTMMQGLELLAYFRNRAPLDDSGMPKDRFSAEMPDATLATLKIQPSEPRDSAVYFCASGLGTEALHFGNGTRLTVT.

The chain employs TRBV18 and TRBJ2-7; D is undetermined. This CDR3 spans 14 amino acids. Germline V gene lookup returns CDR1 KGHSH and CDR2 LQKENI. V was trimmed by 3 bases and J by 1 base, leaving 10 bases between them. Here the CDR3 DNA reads TGTGCCAGCTCACCTGAGCCCGTTTCCTACGAGCAGTACTTC. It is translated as CASSPEPVSYEQYF.

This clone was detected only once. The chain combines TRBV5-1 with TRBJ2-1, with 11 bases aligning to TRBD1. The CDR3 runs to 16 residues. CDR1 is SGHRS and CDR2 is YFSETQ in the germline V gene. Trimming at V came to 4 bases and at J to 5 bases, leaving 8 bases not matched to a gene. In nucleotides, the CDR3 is TGCGCCAGCAGCACCGCGGACAGGGGGCTAAACAATGAGCAGTTCTTC. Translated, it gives CASSTADRGLNNEQFF. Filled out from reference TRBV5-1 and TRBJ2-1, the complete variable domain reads KAGVTQTPRYLIKTRGQQVTLSCSPISGHRSVSWYQQTPGQGLQFLFEYFSETQRNKGNFPGRFSGRQFSNSRSEMNVSTLELGDSALYLCASSTADRGLNNEQFFGPGTRLTVL.

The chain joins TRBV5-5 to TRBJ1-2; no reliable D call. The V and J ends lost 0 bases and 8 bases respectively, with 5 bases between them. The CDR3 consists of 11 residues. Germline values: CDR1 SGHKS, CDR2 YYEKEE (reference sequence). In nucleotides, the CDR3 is TGTGCCAGCAGCTTGGCCCCGGGCTACACCTTC. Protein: CASSLAPGYTF.

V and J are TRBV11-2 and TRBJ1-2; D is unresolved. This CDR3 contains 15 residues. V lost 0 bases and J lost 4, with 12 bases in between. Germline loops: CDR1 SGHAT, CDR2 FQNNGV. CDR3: CASSLDWRDFYGYTF. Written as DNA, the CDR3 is TGTGCCAGCAGCTTAGATTGGCGGGATTTCTATGGCTACACCTTC.

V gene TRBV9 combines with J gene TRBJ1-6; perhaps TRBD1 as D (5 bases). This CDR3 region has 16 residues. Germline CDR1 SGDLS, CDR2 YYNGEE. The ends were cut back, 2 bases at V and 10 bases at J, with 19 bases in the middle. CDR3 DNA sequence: TGTGCCAGCAGCGTCGGGGGGGACTCCCCGAGGTCACCCCTCCACTTT. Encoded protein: CASSVGGDSPRSPLHF.

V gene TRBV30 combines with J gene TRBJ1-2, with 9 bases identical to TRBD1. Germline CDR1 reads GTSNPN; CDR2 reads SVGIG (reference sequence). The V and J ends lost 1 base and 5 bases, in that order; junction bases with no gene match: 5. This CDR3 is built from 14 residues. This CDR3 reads CAWSAGQGWYGYTF. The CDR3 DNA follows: TGTGCCTGGAGTGCGGGACAGGGATGGTATGGCTACACCTTC.

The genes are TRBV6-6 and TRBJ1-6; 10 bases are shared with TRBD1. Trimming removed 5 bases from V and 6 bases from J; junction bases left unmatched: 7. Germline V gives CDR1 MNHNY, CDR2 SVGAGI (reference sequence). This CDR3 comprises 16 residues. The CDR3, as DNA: TGTGCCAGCAGTCGGACAGGGGGTTCGTTTAATTCACCCCTCCACTTT. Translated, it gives CASSRTGGSFNSPLHF.

CDR3 protein: CASSLTGDDYGYTF. Written as DNA, the CDR3 is TGCGCCAGCAGCTTGACAGGGGACGACTATGGCTACACCTTC. The chain has TRBV5-1 and TRBJ1-2, with 7 positions matching TRBD1. The CDR3 loop spans 14 amino acids. J was trimmed by 3 bases and V by 1 base; bases with no gene match: 3. In germline, CDR1 is SGHRS, CDR2 YFSETQ. Full variable domain (missing parts from reference TRBV5-1 and TRBJ1-2): KAGVTQTPRYLIKTRGQQVTLSCSPISGHRSVSWYQQTPGQGLQFLFEYFSETQRNKGNFPGRFSGRQFSNSRSEMNVSTLELGDSALYLCASSLTGDDYGYTFGSGTRLTVV.

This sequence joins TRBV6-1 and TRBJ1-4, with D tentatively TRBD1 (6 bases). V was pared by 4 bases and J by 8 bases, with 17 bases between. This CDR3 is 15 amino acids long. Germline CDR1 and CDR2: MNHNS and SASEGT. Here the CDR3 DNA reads TGTGCCAGCAGTGTGGGGGCAGTCCTTAGGGAAAAACTGTTTTTT. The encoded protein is CASSVGAVLREKLFF.

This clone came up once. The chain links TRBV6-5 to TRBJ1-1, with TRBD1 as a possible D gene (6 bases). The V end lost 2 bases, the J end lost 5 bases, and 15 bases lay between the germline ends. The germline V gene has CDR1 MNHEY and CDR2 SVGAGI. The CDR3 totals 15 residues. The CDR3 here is CASSYGRGWGTEAFF. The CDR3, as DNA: TGTGCCAGCAGTTACGGGAGGGGGTGGGGGACTGAAGCTTTCTTT.

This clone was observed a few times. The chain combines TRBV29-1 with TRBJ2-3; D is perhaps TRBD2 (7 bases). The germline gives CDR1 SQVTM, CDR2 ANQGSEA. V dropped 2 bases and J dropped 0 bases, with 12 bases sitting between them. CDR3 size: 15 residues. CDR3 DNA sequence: TGCAGCGTTGAAAGAGGGGGGGTTAGCACAGATACGCAGTATTTT. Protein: CSVERGGVSTDTQYF.

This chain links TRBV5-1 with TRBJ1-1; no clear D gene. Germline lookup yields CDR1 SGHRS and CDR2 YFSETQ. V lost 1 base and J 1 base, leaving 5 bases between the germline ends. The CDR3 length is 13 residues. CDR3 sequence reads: CASSLSKNTEAFF. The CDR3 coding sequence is TGCGCCAGCAGCTTGTCCAAGAACACTGAAGCTTTCTTT.

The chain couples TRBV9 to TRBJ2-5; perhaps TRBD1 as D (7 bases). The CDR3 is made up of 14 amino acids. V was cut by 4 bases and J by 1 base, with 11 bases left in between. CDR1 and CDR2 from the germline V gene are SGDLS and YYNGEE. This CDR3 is CASSPGGLQETQYF. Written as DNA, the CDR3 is TGTGCCAGCAGCCCAGGGGGACTCCAAGAGACCCAGTACTTC.

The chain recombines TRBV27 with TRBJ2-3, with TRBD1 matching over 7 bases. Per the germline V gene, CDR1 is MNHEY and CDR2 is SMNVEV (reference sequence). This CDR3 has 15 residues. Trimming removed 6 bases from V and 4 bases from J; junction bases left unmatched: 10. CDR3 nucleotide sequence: TGTGCCAGCAGGCCTCGCAAGGGACAGCCAGATACGCAGTATTTT. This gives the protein CASRPRKGQPDTQYF.

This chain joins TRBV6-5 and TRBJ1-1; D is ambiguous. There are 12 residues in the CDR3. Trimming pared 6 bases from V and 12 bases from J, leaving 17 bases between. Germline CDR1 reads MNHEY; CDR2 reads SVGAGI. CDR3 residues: CASSNPEALTFF. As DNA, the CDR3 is TGTGCCAGCAGCAACCCCGAGGCGCTGACTTTCTTT.

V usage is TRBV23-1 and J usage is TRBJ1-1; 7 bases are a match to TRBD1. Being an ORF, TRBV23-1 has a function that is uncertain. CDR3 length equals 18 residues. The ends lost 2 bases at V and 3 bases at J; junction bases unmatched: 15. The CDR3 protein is CASSQLPGTAKRDTEAFF. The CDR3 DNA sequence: TGCGCCAGCAGTCAACTACCCGGGACAGCTAAACGCGACACTGAAGCTTTCTTT.

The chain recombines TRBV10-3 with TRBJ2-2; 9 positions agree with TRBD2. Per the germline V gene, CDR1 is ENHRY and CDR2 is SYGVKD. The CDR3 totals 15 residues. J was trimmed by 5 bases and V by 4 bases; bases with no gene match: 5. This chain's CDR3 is CAISVGRGGTGELFF. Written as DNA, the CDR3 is TGTGCCATCAGTGTTGGGCGGGGGGGTACCGGGGAGCTGTTTTTT.

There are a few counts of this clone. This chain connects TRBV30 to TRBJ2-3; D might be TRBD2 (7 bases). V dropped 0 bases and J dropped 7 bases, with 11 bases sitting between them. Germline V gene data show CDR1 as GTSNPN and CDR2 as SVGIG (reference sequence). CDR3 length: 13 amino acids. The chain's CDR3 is CAWSVEGGNTQYF. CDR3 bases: TGTGCCTGGAGTGTGGAGGGGGGGAATACGCAGTATTTT. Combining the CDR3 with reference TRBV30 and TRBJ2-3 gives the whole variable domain SQTIHQWPATLVQPVGSPLSLECTVEGTSNPNLYWYRQAAGRGLQLLFYSVGIGQISSEVPQNLSASRPQDRQFILSSKKLLLSDSGFYLCAWSVEGGNTQYFGPGTRLTVL.

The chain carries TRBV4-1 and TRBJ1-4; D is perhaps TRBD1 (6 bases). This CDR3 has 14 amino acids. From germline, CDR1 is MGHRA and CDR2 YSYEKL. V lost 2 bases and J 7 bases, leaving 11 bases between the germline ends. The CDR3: CASSQTDRPEKLFF. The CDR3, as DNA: TGCGCCAGCAGCCAAACCGACAGGCCTGAAAAACTGTTTTTT.

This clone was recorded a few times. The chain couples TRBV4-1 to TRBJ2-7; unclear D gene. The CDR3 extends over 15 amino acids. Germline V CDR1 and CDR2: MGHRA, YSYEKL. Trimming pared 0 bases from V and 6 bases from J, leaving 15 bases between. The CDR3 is CASSQDVRFRIEQYF. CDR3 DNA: TGCGCCAGCAGCCAAGACGTTAGATTCAGGATCGAGCAGTACTTC.

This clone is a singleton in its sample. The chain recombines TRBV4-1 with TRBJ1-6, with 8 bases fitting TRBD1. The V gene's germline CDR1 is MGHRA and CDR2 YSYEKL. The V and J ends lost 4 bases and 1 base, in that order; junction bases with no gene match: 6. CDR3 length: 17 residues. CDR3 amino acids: CASSRIQGVSYNSPLHF. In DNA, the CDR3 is TGCGCCAGCAGCCGAATACAGGGGGTTTCCTATAATTCACCCCTCCACTTT.

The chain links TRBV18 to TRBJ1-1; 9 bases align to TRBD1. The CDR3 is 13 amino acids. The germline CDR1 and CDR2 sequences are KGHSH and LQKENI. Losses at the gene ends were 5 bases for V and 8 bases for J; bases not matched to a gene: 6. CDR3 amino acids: CASSSGQGIEAFF. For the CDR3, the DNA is TGTGCCAGCTCATCGGGACAGGGAATCGAAGCTTTCTTT. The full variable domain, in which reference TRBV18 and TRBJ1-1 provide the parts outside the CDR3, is NAGVMQNPRHLVRRRGQEARLRCSPMKGHSHVYWYRQLPEEGLKFMVYLQKENIIDESGMPKERFSAEFPKEGPSILRIQQVVRGDSAAYFCASSSGQGIEAFFGQGTRLTVV.